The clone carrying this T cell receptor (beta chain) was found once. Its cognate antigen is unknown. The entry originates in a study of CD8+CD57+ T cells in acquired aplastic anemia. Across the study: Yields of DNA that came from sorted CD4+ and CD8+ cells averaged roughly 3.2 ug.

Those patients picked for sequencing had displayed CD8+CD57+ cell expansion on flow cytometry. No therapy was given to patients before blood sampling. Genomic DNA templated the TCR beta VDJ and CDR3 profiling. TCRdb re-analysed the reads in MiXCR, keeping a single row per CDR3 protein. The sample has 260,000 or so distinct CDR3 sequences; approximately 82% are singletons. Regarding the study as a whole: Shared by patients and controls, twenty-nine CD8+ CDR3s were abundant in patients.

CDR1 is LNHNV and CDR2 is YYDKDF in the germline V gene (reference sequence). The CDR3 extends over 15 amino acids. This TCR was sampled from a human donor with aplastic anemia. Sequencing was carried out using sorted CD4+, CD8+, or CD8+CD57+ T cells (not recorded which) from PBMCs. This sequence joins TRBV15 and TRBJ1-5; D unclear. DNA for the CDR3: TGTGTAATCAGCAGAGTAGGACTGGCCAATCAGCCCCAGCATTTT. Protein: CVISRVGLANQPQHF.